Each of the 21 T cell receptor beta chains below was sequenced from the same sample in a study of monozygotic twins with inflammatory bowel disease. TCRdb re-called the 5' RACE reads; one entry per CDR3 protein, DNA not given. Here the sample table reports some 200,000 distinct CDR3 sequences. Sequencing used blood. The receptors here all came from a human donor with ulcerative colitis or Crohn's disease, or a healthy co-twin of an affected twin (not recorded which).

This chain links TRBV4-2 with TRBJ2-2. There are 14 residues in the CDR3. Germline-derived CDR1 and CDR2 are LGHNA and YNFKEQ. CDR3: CASSQDDLSGELFF.

The rearrangement joins TRBV4-1 to TRBJ2-7; checking the TCRdb D call of TRBD1 is not possible without DNA. CDR1 MGHRA and CDR2 YSYEKL come from the germline V gene. The CDR3 has 15 amino acids. The CDR3 region is CASSQQGTGSYEQYF.

The chain joins TRBV7-2 to TRBJ2-2; TCRdb designates TRBD1, a call that cannot be tested without DNA. Germline CDR1 and CDR2: SGHTA and FQGNSA. This CDR3 is built from 13 residues. The CDR3 spells CASSSPLLGELFF. Full variable domain (rest looked up from reference TRBV7-2 and TRBJ2-2): GAGVSQSPSNKVTEKGKDVELRCDPISGHTALYWYRQSLGQGLEFLIYFQGNSAPDKSGLPSDRFSAERTGGSVSTLTIQRTQQEDSAVYLCASSSPLLGELFFGEGSRLTVL.

V is TRBV9 and J is TRBJ2-3. Germline-derived CDR1 and CDR2 are SGDLS and YYNGEE. The CDR3 runs 14 residues. CDR3 loop: CASSVDGGTDTQYF.

The chain combines TRBV6-6 with TRBJ1-4. The CDR3 contains 13 residues. Germline loops: CDR1 MNHNY, CDR2 SVGAGI (reference sequence). The CDR3 loop reads CASSLQGGEKLFF.

The V and J genes are TRBV10-3 and TRBJ2-5. The germline CDR1 and CDR2 sequences are ENHRY and SYGVKD. The CDR3 runs to 13 residues. CDR3 sequence reads: CAISESVSETQYF.

This chain connects TRBV7-2 to TRBJ2-7; TCRdb indicates TRBD2, and absent DNA this call remains unverified. The germline CDR1 and CDR2 sequences are SGHTA and FQGNSA. The length of the CDR3 is 14 residues. The CDR3 loop reads CASSSLAGSYEQYF.

The gene calls are TRBV5-1 and TRBJ2-7. Looked up from germline, CDR1 is SGHRS and CDR2 is YFSETQ. The CDR3 covers 13 residues. The CDR3 loop reads CASSLVQAHEQYF.

The gene calls are TRBV7-3 and TRBJ1-4; there is no DNA to check the TCRdb D call of TRBD1. The CDR3 has 14 amino acids. Germline V lookup: CDR1 SGHTA, CDR2 FQGTGA. The CDR3 loop is CASSSGLDGEKLFF.

This sequence joins TRBV30 and TRBJ2-5. Germline assignment: CDR1 GTSNPN and CDR2 SVGIG (reference sequence). The CDR3 is made up of 12 amino acids. Here the CDR3 reads CAWSVLRETQYF.

The rearrangement uses TRBV6-5 and TRBJ1-6. The CDR3 has 14 amino acids. Germline CDR1 and CDR2: MNHEY and SVGAGI. CDR3: CASSYSVLISPLHF.

The rearrangement uses TRBV7-2 and TRBJ2-2; TCRdb names TRBD1, which stays unverified in the absence of DNA. The V gene's germline CDR1 is SGHTA and CDR2 FQGNSA. The CDR3 contains 13 residues. CDR3 loop: CASSPGIVGELFF.

The V gene is TRBV4-3, the J gene TRBJ1-1. Germline CDR1 and CDR2: LGHNA and YSLEER. The CDR3 sequence is 13 residues long. This chain's CDR3 is CASSQEVATEAFF.

The V call is TRBV6-1, the J call TRBJ1-5; as DNA is missing, the TRBD1 call by TCRdb cannot be tested. CDR3 length: 13 amino acids. CDR1 MNHNS and CDR2 SASEGT come from the germline V gene. The CDR3 spells CASSGGANQPQHF.

This chain connects TRBV5-1 to TRBJ2-7. This CDR3 comprises 13 residues. Germline loops: CDR1 SGHRS, CDR2 YFSETQ. CDR3 amino acids: CASSLVGEDEQYF.

J is TRBJ2-3 and V is TRBV5-4; no DNA is available, so the TRBD2 call from TCRdb remains unchecked. Germline V gene sequence: CDR1 SGHNT, CDR2 YYREEE (reference sequence). This CDR3 has 18 amino acids. This CDR3 reads CASSLELAGGPSTDTQYF. The whole variable domain, remainder taken from reference TRBV5-4 and TRBJ2-3, is ETGVTQSPTHLIKTRGQQVTLRCSSQSGHNTVSWYQQALGQGPQFIFQYYREEENGRGNFPPRFSGLQFPNYSSELNVNALELDDSALYLCASSLELAGGPSTDTQYFGPGTRLTVL.

The rearrangement joins TRBV7-2 to TRBJ2-1; TCRdb reports TRBD2, a call that lacks DNA to check it against. The CDR3 totals 17 residues. The germline CDR1 and CDR2 sequences are SGHTA and FQGNSA. CDR3 region: CASSSFGTTNSYNEQFF.

The chain is built from TRBV20-1 and TRBJ2-3; TCRdb picks TRBD1, but there is no DNA to check that call. CDR1 is DFQATT, CDR2 SNEGSKA, per germline (reference sequence). The CDR3 length is 13 residues. The CDR3 reads CSAGTGVTDTQYF.

The chain carries TRBV7-2 and TRBJ2-7. This CDR3 is built from 14 residues. Germline V gene sequence: CDR1 SGHTA, CDR2 FQGNSA. CDR3 protein: CARSLGASSYEQYF.

The CDR3 is CASSLVGREQYF. The rearrangement joins TRBV7-6 to TRBJ2-7. Germline assignment: CDR1 SGHVS and CDR2 FNYEAQ. The CDR3 runs to 12 residues.

V usage is TRBV2 and J usage is TRBJ2-7. The CDR3 runs to 16 residues. CDR1 is SNHLY, CDR2 FYNNEI, per germline. CDR3 region: CASSEEEVNELYEQYF.